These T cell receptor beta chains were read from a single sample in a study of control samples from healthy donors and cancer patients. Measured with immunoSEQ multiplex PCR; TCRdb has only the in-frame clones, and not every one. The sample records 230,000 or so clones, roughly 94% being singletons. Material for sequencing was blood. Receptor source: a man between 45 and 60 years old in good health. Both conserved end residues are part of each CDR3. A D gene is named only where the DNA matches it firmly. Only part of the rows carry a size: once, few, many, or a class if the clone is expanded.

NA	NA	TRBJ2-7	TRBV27	CASTQTGGGGEQYF	TGTGCCAGCACCCAAACAGGGGGCGGGGGGGAGCAGTACTTC
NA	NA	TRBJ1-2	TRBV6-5	CASSSRQFYGYTF	TGTGCCAGCAGTTCACGACAGTTCTATGGCTACACCTTC
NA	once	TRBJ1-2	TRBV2	CASSEEDFLNGYTF	TGTGCCAGCAGTGAAGAGGACTTCCTAAATGGCTACACCTTC
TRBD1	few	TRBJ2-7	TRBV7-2	CASSPRTGEFEQYF	TGTGCCAGCAGCCCCCGGACAGGGGAGTTCGAGCAGTACTTC
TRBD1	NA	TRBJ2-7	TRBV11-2	CASSLDSRGSYEQYF	TGTGCCAGCAGCTTAGATAGCAGGGGGTCCTACGAGCAGTACTTC
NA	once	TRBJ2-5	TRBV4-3	CASSQGWVWEYF	TGCGCCAGCAGCCAAGGATGGGTTTGGGAGTACTTC
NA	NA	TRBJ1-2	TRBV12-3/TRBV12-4	CASSLWASYGYTF	TGTGCCAGCAGTTTATGGGCCTCATATGGCTACACCTTC
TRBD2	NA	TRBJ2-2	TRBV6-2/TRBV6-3	CASSSPAGGRTGELFF	TGTGCCAGCAGTTCCCCGGCGGGGGGGCGAACCGGGGAGCTGTTTTTT
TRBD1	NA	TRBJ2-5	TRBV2	CASSGDRGLGAQYF	TGTGCCAGCAGTGGGGACAGGGGACTCGGGGCCCAGTACTTC
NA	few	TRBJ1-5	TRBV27	CASSLTGSQPQHF	TGTGCCAGCAGTTTAACAGGGAGTCAGCCCCAGCATTTT
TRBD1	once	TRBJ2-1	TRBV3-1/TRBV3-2	CASSQEVTGVWDEQFF	TGTGCCAGCAGCCAAGAGGTGACAGGGGTGTGGGATGAGCAGTTCTTC
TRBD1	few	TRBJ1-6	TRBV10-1	CASSDGTANSPLHF	TGCGCCAGCAGTGACGGGACAGCCAATTCACCCCTCCACTTT
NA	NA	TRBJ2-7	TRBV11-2	CASSLPGGGGQYF	TGTGCCAGCAGCTTGCCAGGGGGCGGGGGGCAGTACTTC
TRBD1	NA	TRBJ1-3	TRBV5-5	CASSLEEETGLGGNTIYF	TGTGCCAGCAGCTTGGAGGAAGAGACAGGGCTCGGGGGAAACACCATATATTTT
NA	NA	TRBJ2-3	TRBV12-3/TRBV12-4	CASTESKDTQYF	TGTGCCAGCACCGAAAGTAAGGATACGCAGTATTTT
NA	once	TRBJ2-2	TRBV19	CASVRHVALYTGELFF	TGTGCCAGCGTTCGACACGTGGCTCTTTACACCGGGGAGCTGTTTTTT
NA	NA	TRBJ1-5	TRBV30	CAWSVRRQQPQHF	TGTGCCTGGAGTGTCCGGAGGCAGCAGCCCCAGCATTTT
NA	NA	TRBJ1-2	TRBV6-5	CASSQRGANYGYTF	TGTGCCAGCAGCCAACGGGGAGCAAACTATGGCTACACCTTC
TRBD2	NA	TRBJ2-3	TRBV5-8	CASRPGGALGDTQYF	TGTGCCAGCAGACCCGGGGGGGCCTTAGGAGATACGCAGTATTTT
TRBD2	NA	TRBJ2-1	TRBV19	CASSLTSGDDNEQFF	TGTGCCAGTAGTCTCACTAGCGGGGATGACAATGAGCAGTTCTTC
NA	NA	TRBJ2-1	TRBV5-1	CASSREGATYNEQFF	TGCGCCAGCAGCCGAGAAGGGGCTACCTACAATGAGCAGTTCTTC
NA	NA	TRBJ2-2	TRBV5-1	CASSLGQFNTGELFF	TGCGCCAGCAGCCTGGGGCAGTTCAACACCGGGGAGCTGTTTTTT
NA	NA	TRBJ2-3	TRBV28	CASSLRGSTDTQYF	TGTGCCAGCAGTTTACGGGGGAGCACAGATACGCAGTATTTT
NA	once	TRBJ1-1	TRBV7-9	CASSLATGNTEAFF	TGTGCCAGCAGCTTAGCAACAGGGAACACTGAAGCTTTCTTT
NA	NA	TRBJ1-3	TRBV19	CASSITGVSLGNTIYF	TGTGCCAGTAGTATTACTGGTGTCAGCCTCGGAAACACCATATATTTT
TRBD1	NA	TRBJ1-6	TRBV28	CASSPSGTGRYSPLHF	TGTGCCAGCAGTCCCTCCGGGACAGGCCGATATTCACCCCTCCACTTT
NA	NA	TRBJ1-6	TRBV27	CASSRPSSPLHF	TGTGCCAGCAGCAGACCGAGTTCACCCCTCCACTTT
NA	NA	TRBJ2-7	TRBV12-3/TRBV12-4	CASSLGRSYEQYF	TGTGCCAGCAGTTTGGGGCGGTCGTACGAGCAGTACTTC
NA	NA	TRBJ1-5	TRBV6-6	CASSYGGRNQPQHF	TGTGCCAGCAGTTACGGGGGGAGGAATCAGCCCCAGCATTTT
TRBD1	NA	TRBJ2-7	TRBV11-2	CASSPDRAGEQYF	TGTGCCAGCAGTCCGGACAGGGCCGGAGAGCAGTACTTC
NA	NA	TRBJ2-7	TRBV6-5	CASSPRNYEQYF	TGTGCCAGCAGTCCTCGAAACTACGAGCAGTACTTC
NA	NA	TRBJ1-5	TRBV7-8	CASSLNPFRRPNQPQHF	TGTGCCAGCAGCTTAAACCCCTTTAGGAGACCGAATCAGCCCCAGCATTTT
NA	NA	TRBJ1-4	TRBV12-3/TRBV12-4	CASSFRGSEKLFF	TGTGCCAGCAGTTTTCGGGGGTCGGAAAAACTGTTTTTT
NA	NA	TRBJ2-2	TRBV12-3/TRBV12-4	CASSFAGELFF	TGTGCCAGCAGTTTCGCCGGGGAGCTGTTTTTT
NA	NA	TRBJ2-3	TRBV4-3	CASSQERGRYDTQYF	TGCGCCAGCAGCCAAGAGAGGGGGAGATACGATACGCAGTATTTT
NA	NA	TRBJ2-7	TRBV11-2	CASSPGLTYEQYF	TGTGCCAGCAGCCCCGGACTAACCTACGAGCAGTACTTC
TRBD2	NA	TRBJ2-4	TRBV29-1	CSVSGGTTGNIQYF	TGCAGCGTTAGCGGGGGGACGACTGGGAACATTCAGTACTTC
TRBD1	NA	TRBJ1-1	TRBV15	CATSRVRTGGQMNTEAFF	TGTGCCACCAGCAGAGTCAGGACAGGGGGGCAGATGAACACTGAAGCTTTCTTT
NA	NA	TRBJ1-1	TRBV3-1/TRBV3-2	CASSQGLANTEAFF	TGTGCCAGCAGCCAAGGACTCGCAAACACTGAAGCTTTCTTT